The 21 T cell receptor beta chains below all came from one sample that was sequenced in a study of T cell responses to AZD1222 COVID-19 vaccine. Here immunoSEQ multiplex PCR was the method, and the copy in TCRdb shows in-frame clones only, minus some. The sample yields some 150,000 clones, under 95% seen once. Sequencing used peripheral blood, obtained on day 0 of MenACWY control vaccination. Source of these receptors: an adult in good health.

The chain joins TRBV6-5 to TRBJ2-5; D remains ambiguous. V lost 2 bases, J lost 5 bases, and 12 bases lay in between. The CDR3 runs 14 residues. CDR1 MNHEY and CDR2 SVGAGI come from the germline V gene. CDR3 amino acids: CASSYDGDSETQYF. As DNA, the CDR3 is TGTGCCAGCAGTTACGATGGGGATAGTGAGACCCAGTACTTC.

The CDR3 sequence is CASSPDIGQTAWDGYTF. CDR3 nucleotide sequence: TGTGCCAGCAGTCCAGATATCGGGCAGACTGCTTGGGATGGCTACACCTTC. This chain links TRBV27 with TRBJ1-2, with D unresolved. This CDR3 is 17 amino acids long. Germline CDR1 is MNHEY and CDR2 is SMNVEV (reference sequence). The V gene lost 5 bases and the J gene lost 6 bases, with 25 bases spanning the gap.

The chain recombines TRBV24-1 with TRBJ1-2; no definite D call. V dropped 4 bases and J dropped 4 bases, with 9 bases sitting between them. Germline V gives CDR1 KGHDR, CDR2 SFDVKD. CDR3 length: 13 amino acids. The CDR3 spells CATSDELGYGYTF. In DNA, the CDR3 is TGTGCCACCAGTGACGAGCTAGGCTATGGCTACACCTTC.

This clone was detected only once. The chain employs TRBV29-1 and TRBJ1-5; D not resolved. The CDR3 sequence is 14 residues long. Trimming shortened V by 6 bases and J by 4 bases, and 16 bases separated the two germline ends. In germline, CDR1 is SQVTM, CDR2 ANQGSEA. The CDR3 region is CSVASGAGNQPQHF. The DNA for the CDR3 is TGCAGCGTCGCCTCTGGAGCTGGGAATCAGCCCCAGCATTTT.

The gene calls are TRBV10-3 and TRBJ1-5; weak D call: TRBD1 (5 bases). V lost 2 bases, J lost 5 bases, and 7 bases lay in between. There are 13 residues in the CDR3. Germline V gene lookup returns CDR1 ENHRY and CDR2 SYGVKD. The CDR3 sequence: CAISERGYQPQHF. CDR3 nucleotide sequence: TGTGCCATCAGTGAGCGGGGGTATCAGCCCCAGCATTTT.

The rearrangement links TRBV25-1 to TRBJ2-5; no reliable D call. The germline V gene encodes CDR1 MGHDK and CDR2 SYGVNS. Deletions cut 5 bases from V and 0 bases from J, with 7 bases between. The CDR3 has 13 amino acids. The DNA of the CDR3 is TGTGCCAGCAGTATCCAGTACCAAGAGACCCAGTACTTC. This encodes CASSIQYQETQYF.

The genes are TRBV5-6 and TRBJ2-3; D ambiguous. V was trimmed by 0 bases and J by 0 bases, leaving 11 bases between them. The CDR3 extends over 16 amino acids. The germline CDR1 and CDR2 sequences are SGHDT and YYEEEE. As DNA, the CDR3 is TGTGCCAGCAGCTTGGGACCGGGCTCTAGCACAGATACGCAGTATTTT. It encodes CASSLGPGSSTDTQYF.

The chain combines TRBV4-1 with TRBJ2-7; 12 bases match TRBD2. CDR3 length: 15 residues. After removal of 1 base from V and 4 bases from J, the junction contained 2 bases not matched to a gene. CDR1 and CDR2 from the germline V gene are MGHRA and YSYEKL. CDR3 residues: CASSQATSGSYEQYF. The CDR3 DNA reads TGCGCCAGCAGCCAAGCGACTAGCGGGAGTTACGAGCAGTACTTC.

The chain has TRBV5-4 and TRBJ1-1; TRBD1 matches at 10 bases. Trimming cost V 0 bases and J 4 bases; bases outside gene matches: 6. CDR1 is SGHNT and CDR2 is YYREEE in the germline V gene (reference sequence). There are 16 residues in the CDR3. This chain's CDR3 is CASSLAGTGAGTEAFF. CDR3 DNA: TGTGCCAGCAGCTTGGCCGGGACAGGGGCTGGCACTGAAGCTTTCTTT.

The rearrangement joins TRBV4-1 to TRBJ1-4; the D gene is possibly TRBD1 (6 bases). The V gene's germline CDR1 is MGHRA and CDR2 YSYEKL. The CDR3 is made up of 16 amino acids. Deletions cut 2 bases from V and 3 bases from J, with 13 bases between. CDR3 region: CASSQPTGSPNEKLFF. CDR3 DNA: TGCGCCAGCAGCCAACCAACAGGGTCTCCTAATGAAAAACTGTTTTTT.

The gene calls are TRBV9 and TRBJ2-5; weak D call: TRBD1 (5 bases). V shed 0 bases and J shed 4 bases, with 13 bases lying between them. The CDR3 runs 15 residues. Per germline, CDR1 SGDLS and CDR2 YYNGEE. The CDR3 is CASSVGTGLGETQYF. The CDR3 DNA sequence: TGTGCCAGCAGCGTAGGTACAGGTCTAGGAGAGACCCAGTACTTC.

The gene calls are TRBV5-4 and TRBJ2-7; 7 bases fit TRBD1. CDR3 length: 13 residues. From germline, CDR1 is SGHNT and CDR2 YYREEE (reference sequence). Trimming took 3 bases from V and 4 from J; bases not matched to a gene: 4. The CDR3: CASSSQGTYEQYF. DNA of the CDR3: TGTGCCAGCAGCTCACAGGGGACGTACGAGCAGTACTTC.

CDR3: CASGQGRVNSPLHF. The CDR3 region has the DNA TGTGCCAGCGGCCAGGGGCGCGTGAATTCACCCCTCCACTTT. The chain is built from TRBV9 and TRBJ1-6, with TRBD1 as a possible D gene (6 bases). CDR3 length: 14 amino acids. The V and J ends lost 7 bases and 7 bases respectively, with 15 bases between them. Per the germline V gene, CDR1 is SGDLS and CDR2 is YYNGEE.

This chain uses TRBV19 with TRBJ1-5; perhaps TRBD1 as D (5 bases). Germline CDR1 is LNHDA and CDR2 is SQIVND (reference sequence). The CDR3 is made up of 15 amino acids. V lost 4 bases to trimming and J lost 5 bases, with 15 bases between them. The DNA of the CDR3 is TGTGCCAGTAGTACTTGGACGGGGGTCGATCAGCCCCAGCATTTT. Its protein is CASSTWTGVDQPQHF.

This clone was picked up a small number of times. This chain connects TRBV5-4 to TRBJ2-7; perhaps TRBD1 as D (6 bases). Germline V CDR1 and CDR2: SGHNT, YYREEE (reference sequence). Trimming took off 4 bases at V and 0 bases at J, with 14 bases between the two ends. The CDR3 length is 15 residues. The CDR3 loop reads CASSAVWDTSYEQYF. The CDR3 nucleotides are TGTGCCAGCAGCGCCGTTTGGGACACCTCCTACGAGCAGTACTTC.

The CDR3 region is CASSLNYRGSGGGYTF. The CDR3, as DNA: TGTGCCAGCAGCCTAAATTACCGGGGGAGTGGCGGTGGCTACACCTTC. The chain links TRBV7-2 to TRBJ1-2; TRBD1 is a possible D gene (5 bases). V was shortened by 5 bases and J by 7 bases, with 23 bases between the two germline ends. Germline-derived CDR1 and CDR2 are SGHTA and FQGNSA. CDR3 length: 16 amino acids.

The chain recombines TRBV14 with TRBJ1-2; the match to TRBD1 covers 8 bases. The V segment lost 4 bases and the J segment 4 bases; nucleotides outside the gene matches: 8. The CDR3 totals 15 residues. CDR1 and CDR2 (germline): SGHDN, FVKESK. The CDR3 DNA reads TGTGCCAGCAGCCTGACAGGGGAGTTTGGCTATGGCTACACCTTC. It is translated as CASSLTGEFGYGYTF.

The chain is built from TRBV28 and TRBJ2-3; 8 bases fit TRBD2. The germline gives CDR1 MDHEN, CDR2 SYDVKM. J lost 14 bases, V lost 11 bases, and 6 bases had no gene match. This CDR3 region has 9 residues. The CDR3 here is CASGTRWYF. CDR3 coding DNA: TGTGCCTCCGGGACTAGGTGGTATTTT. The full variable domain, its missing parts supplied by reference TRBV28 and TRBJ2-3, is DVKVTQSSRYLVKRTGEKVFLECVQDMDHENMFWYRQDPGLGLRLIYFSYDVKMKEKGDIPEGYSVSREKKERFSLILESASTNQTSMYLCASGTRWYFGPGTRLTVL.

The rearrangement uses TRBV6-6 and TRBJ2-7; the match to TRBD2 covers 8 bases. The CDR3 extends over 16 amino acids. V shed 0 bases, J shed 0 bases, and the junction held 4 bases outside the gene matches. The germline gives CDR1 MNHNY, CDR2 SVGAGI (reference sequence). The CDR3 spells CASSYSRGGSSYEQYF. The CDR3 DNA is TGTGCCAGCAGTTACTCCCGGGGGGGGAGCTCCTACGAGCAGTACTTC.

The chain is built from TRBV6-4 and TRBJ2-2; 8 bases are a match to TRBD1. The V segment lost 7 bases and the J segment 1 base; nucleotides outside the gene matches: 5. CDR1 is MRHNA, CDR2 SNTAGT, per germline. The CDR3 loop spans 15 amino acids. The CDR3 DNA sequence: TGTGCCAGCACCCGGGACAGGAGGAACACCGGGGAGCTGTTTTTT. Translation: CASTRDRRNTGELFF.

The rearrangement joins TRBV6-2 or TRBV6-3 to TRBJ1-5; D is possibly TRBD1 (5 bases). The germline V gene has CDR1 MNHEY and CDR2 SVGEGT. This CDR3 contains 12 residues. Trimming removed 4 bases at V and 5 bases at J, with 6 bases between. CDR3 in DNA: TGTGCCAGCAGTTCCAGGGATCAGCCCCAGCATTTT. This gives the protein CASSSRDQPQHF.